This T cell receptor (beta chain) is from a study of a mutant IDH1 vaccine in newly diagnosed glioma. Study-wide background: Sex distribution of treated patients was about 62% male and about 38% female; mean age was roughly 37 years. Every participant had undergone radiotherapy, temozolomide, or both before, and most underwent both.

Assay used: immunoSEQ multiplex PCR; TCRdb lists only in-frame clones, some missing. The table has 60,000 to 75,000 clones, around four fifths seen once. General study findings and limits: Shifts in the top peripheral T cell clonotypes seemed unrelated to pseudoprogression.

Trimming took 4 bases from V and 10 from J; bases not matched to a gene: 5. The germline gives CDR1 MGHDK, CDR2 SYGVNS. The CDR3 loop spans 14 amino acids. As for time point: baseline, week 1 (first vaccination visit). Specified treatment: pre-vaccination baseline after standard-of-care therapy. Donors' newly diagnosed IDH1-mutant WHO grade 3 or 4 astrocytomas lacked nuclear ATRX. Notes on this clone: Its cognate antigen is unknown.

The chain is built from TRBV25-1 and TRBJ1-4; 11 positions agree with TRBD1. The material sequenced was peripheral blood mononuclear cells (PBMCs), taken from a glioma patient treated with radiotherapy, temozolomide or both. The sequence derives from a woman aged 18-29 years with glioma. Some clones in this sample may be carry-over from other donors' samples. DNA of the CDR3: TGTGCCAGCAGTGTCGGACAGGGGGCCTCAAAACTGTTTTTT. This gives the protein CASSVGQGASKLFF.